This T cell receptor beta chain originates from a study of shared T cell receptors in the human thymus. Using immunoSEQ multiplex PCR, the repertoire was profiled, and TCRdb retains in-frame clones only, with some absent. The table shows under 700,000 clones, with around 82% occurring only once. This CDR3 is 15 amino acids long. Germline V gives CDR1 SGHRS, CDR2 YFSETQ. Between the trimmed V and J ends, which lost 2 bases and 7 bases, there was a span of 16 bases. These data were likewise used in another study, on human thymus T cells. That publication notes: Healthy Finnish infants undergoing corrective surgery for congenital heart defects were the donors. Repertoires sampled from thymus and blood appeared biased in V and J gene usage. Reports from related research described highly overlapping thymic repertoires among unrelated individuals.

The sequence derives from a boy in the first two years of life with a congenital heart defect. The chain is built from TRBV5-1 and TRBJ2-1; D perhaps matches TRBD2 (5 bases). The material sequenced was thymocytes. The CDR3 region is CASSLPSSLKNEQFF. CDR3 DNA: TGCGCCAGCAGCTTACCTAGCAGTCTGAAAAATGAGCAGTTCTTC.